These 11 T cell receptor beta chains originate from one sample sequenced in a study of blood T cell repertoires in COVID-19. Data came from immunoSEQ multiplex PCR; TCRdb stores just in-frame clones and leaves some out. Found here are some 200,000 clones, 80% to 90% of them singletons; the top ten hold approximately 5.9%. Source material: peripheral blood. These receptors came from a man older than 75 with acute or convalescent COVID-19.

The chain joins TRBV18 to TRBJ1-3, with D possibly TRBD1 on 6 matching bases. CDR1 is KGHSH, CDR2 LQKENI, per germline. The CDR3 runs 16 residues. V was cut by 3 bases and J by 8 bases, with 20 bases left in between. In DNA, the CDR3 is TGTGCCAGCTCACCCCTCGGACAGTCGCTTAGGGACACCATATATTTT. Translation gives CASSPLGQSLRDTIYF.

This clone was found once. The rearrangement links TRBV7-9 to TRBJ1-4, with TRBD1 matching 7 bases. Trimming cost V 5 bases and J 5 bases; bases outside gene matches: 5. The CDR3 is 14 amino acids. Germline V gives CDR1 SEHNR, CDR2 FQNEAQ (reference sequence). The CDR3 nucleotides are TGTGCCAGCAGCCGGGGACAGCAAAATGAAAAACTGTTTTTT. Translating gives CASSRGQQNEKLFF.

CDR3 in DNA: TGTGCCAGCAGTGAATACCGGACAGGCGGCTACACCTTC. Translated, it gives CASSEYRTGGYTF. This chain links TRBV25-1 with TRBJ1-2, with 7 positions matching TRBD1. Germline loops: CDR1 MGHDK, CDR2 SYGVNS. V shed 0 bases, J shed 8 bases, and the junction held 3 bases outside the gene matches. This CDR3 is built from 13 residues.

This clone was counted once. This chain uses TRBV4-2 with TRBJ2-5; 9 nucleotides line up with TRBD1. Germline V gives CDR1 LGHNA, CDR2 YNFKEQ. CDR3 length equals 15 residues. V lost 0 bases and J lost 5; bases outside the gene matches: 4. The CDR3 loop is CASSQETGGLETQYF. The CDR3 coding sequence is TGTGCCAGCAGCCAAGAGACAGGGGGTTTGGAGACCCAGTACTTC.

The CDR3 loop is CASSRPGLAGETQYF. The CDR3 DNA follows: TGTGCCAGCAGTCGCCCGGGACTAGCGGGAGAGACCCAGTACTTC. This rearrangement joins TRBV27 to TRBJ2-5, with 12 bases matching TRBD2. This CDR3 has 15 amino acids. V was clipped by 5 bases and J by 4 bases; unmatched bases: 5. The germline CDR1 and CDR2 sequences are MNHEY and SMNVEV (reference sequence).

This clone was seen a single time. J is TRBJ1-1 and V is TRBV6-2 or TRBV6-3, with D perhaps TRBD1 (5 bases). V lost 4 bases, J lost 1 base, and 13 bases lay in between. There are 15 residues in the CDR3. Germline values: CDR1 MNHEY, CDR2 SVGEGT. The CDR3 DNA follows: TGTGCCAGCAGTTTACGTACCGGGGGGAACACTGAAGCTTTCTTT. This translates into CASSLRTGGNTEAFF.

V gene TRBV28 combines with J gene TRBJ2-7; 11 bases match TRBD2. Germline V gives CDR1 MDHEN, CDR2 SYDVKM. V was pared by 5 bases and J by 4 bases, with 10 bases of the junction left unmatched. The CDR3 is 16 residues long. CDR3 in amino acids: CASSGTSGNYFYEQYF. CDR3 nucleotide sequence: TGTGCCAGCAGTGGGACTAGCGGAAACTATTTTTACGAGCAGTACTTC.

The CDR3 DNA is TGTGCCAGCAGCCAAGCCAGGGAGACCCAGTACTTC. It specifies CASSQARETQYF. J is TRBJ2-5 and V is TRBV14; D unclear. With 1 base removed from V and 5 bases from J, the gap between germline ends came to 5 bases. The CDR3 totals 12 residues. Germline-derived CDR1 and CDR2 are SGHDN and FVKESK.

This rearrangement joins TRBV29-1 to TRBJ2-6; maybe TRBD2 (5 bases). Trimming took off 4 bases at V and 0 bases at J, with 13 bases between the two ends. Germline CDR1 reads SQVTM; CDR2 reads ANQGSEA. This CDR3 contains 16 residues. The CDR3 DNA follows: TGCAGCGTTGCGGACTTTGCGAACTCTGGGGCCAACGTCCTGACTTTC. Amino acid sequence: CSVADFANSGANVLTF.

The chain uses TRBV27 and TRBJ1-1; no clear D. This CDR3 has 17 amino acids. Looked up from germline, CDR1 is MNHEY and CDR2 is SMNVEV (reference sequence). The germline V and J ends were trimmed by 2 bases and 0 bases, with 16 bases remaining between them. Here the CDR3 DNA reads TGTGCCAGCAGTTTAAATAGTGCTCGAATAATGAACACTGAAGCTTTCTTT. Translating it yields CASSLNSARIMNTEAFF.

The CDR3 is CASSLAPGGSTGELFF. The CDR3 DNA reads TGTGCCAGCAGCTTAGCGCCGGGAGGGAGCACCGGGGAGCTGTTTTTT. The chain links TRBV7-9 to TRBJ2-2; 8 bases map to TRBD2. The V gene end was trimmed by 0 bases and the J gene end by 4 bases; junction bases not matched to a gene: 4. The CDR3 has 16 residues. CDR1 SEHNR and CDR2 FQNEAQ come from the germline V gene (reference sequence).